The 24 T cell receptor beta chains in this list originate from one sample, sequenced in a study of T and B cells in COVID-19 patients (dated by TCRdb to about 2020). TRB repertoires were amplified from approximately 270-530 ng of genomic DNA extracted from blood. TCRdb names Illumina MiSeq as the instrument used. Multiplex PCR with BIOMED2 TRB-A/B primer pools was used to amplify TRB rearrangements. TCRdb trimmed the raw reads at Q25, called clones with MiXCR and kept productive beta chains. Every CDR3 protein is listed once, alongside the most common genes and DNA of its rows. The sample yields several thousand distinct CDR3 sequences; approximately 40% were counted once. About 48% of the sample is held by the ten biggest clonotypes. The sample was blood. The receptors shown here come from a human donor with active COVID-19.

This clonotype showed up just a few times. The CDR3 DNA sequence: TGTGCCAGCAGGGGCACCGGGGAGCTGTTTTTT. It translates to CASRGTGELFF. This sequence joins TRBV12-3 or TRBV12-4 and TRBJ2-2; D is undetermined. Deletions cut 6 bases from V and 4 bases from J, with 3 bases between. This CDR3 comprises 11 residues.

This clonotype was observed a few times. In DNA form, the CDR3 reads TGTGCCAGCAGTCCTAAGGGACAGGGAAGAATTTCTGGGGCCAACGTCCTGACTTTC. This encodes CASSPKGQGRISGANVLTF. This chain joins TRBV6-5 and TRBJ2-6, with 9 bases lining up with TRBD1. V shed 5 bases, J shed 1 base, and the junction held 12 bases outside the gene matches. This CDR3 spans 19 amino acids. CDR1 and CDR2 from the germline V gene are MNHEY and SVGAGI.

This chain connects TRBV27 to TRBJ1-5; D might be TRBD1 (5 bases). Germline V lookup: CDR1 MNHEY, CDR2 SMNVEV (reference sequence). V dropped 2 bases and J dropped 7 bases, with 15 bases sitting between them. CDR3 length: 15 amino acids. CDR3 region: CASSLQGLAEQPQHF. The CDR3 coding sequence is TGTGCCAGCAGTTTACAGGGTTTAGCGGAGCAGCCCCAGCATTTT.

This clonotype was seen a few times. The rearrangement links TRBV5-5 to TRBJ2-7; D remains unclear. The CDR3 covers 14 residues. Germline CDR1 reads SGHKS; CDR2 reads YYEKEE (reference sequence). V was clipped by 0 bases and J by 2 bases, with 9 bases between them. The CDR3 DNA sequence: TGTGCCAGCAGCTTGGTATCTCCAACCTACGAGCAGTACTTC. Protein product: CASSLVSPTYEQYF.

This clonotype is categorized as medium-sized (0.01 to 0.1%). J is TRBJ2-7 and V is TRBV19; D ambiguous. The CDR3 consists of 13 residues. The germline V gene encodes CDR1 LNHDA and CDR2 SQIVND (reference sequence). The V and J ends lost 5 bases and 2 bases respectively, with 10 bases between them. The CDR3 spells CASSRRDAYEQYF. Here the CDR3 DNA reads TGTGCCAGTAGTCGCCGCGACGCCTACGAGCAGTACTTC.

The rearrangement links TRBV6-5 to TRBJ2-7; 13 nucleotides match TRBD2. The germline V gene encodes CDR1 MNHEY and CDR2 SVGAGI. V dropped 11 bases and J dropped 7; count of bases not matched to a gene: 17. The CDR3 is 16 residues long. This CDR3 reads CAAGRTSGGTAWEQYF. DNA of the CDR3: TGTGCCGCGGGAAGGACTAGCGGGGGAACCGCTTGGGAGCAGTACTTC.

This chain joins TRBV2 and TRBJ2-3; 9 positions agree with TRBD2. The CDR3 extends over 15 amino acids. J lost 6 bases, V lost 6 bases, and 10 bases had no gene match. Germline V gene lookup returns CDR1 SNHLY and CDR2 FYNNEI. The CDR3 loop reads CASSPDSGRLDTQYF. The CDR3 DNA follows: TGTGCCAGCAGCCCTGATAGCGGGAGACTGGATACGCAGTATTTT.

The V gene is TRBV6-5, the J gene TRBJ2-7; perhaps D is TRBD1 or TRBD2 (5 bases each). The V end was cut by 2 bases, the J end by 3 bases, with 26 bases between. The CDR3 is 19 residues long. Germline V lookup: CDR1 MNHEY, CDR2 SVGAGI. The CDR3 DNA is TGTGCCAGCAGTTACCCTGAAATTTCCTTGGCCGAGAGGGGCTACGAGCAGTACTTC. Translation: CASSYPEISLAERGYEQYF.

This clonotype has only a few counts. This sequence joins TRBV19 and TRBJ2-3; D may correspond to TRBD1 or TRBD2 (5 bases each). CDR1 is LNHDA and CDR2 is SQIVND in the germline V gene (reference sequence). This CDR3 is built from 15 residues. V was pared by 4 bases and J by 2 bases, with 13 bases between. The CDR3, as DNA: TGTGCCAGTAGTACCGGGACGGGGATCACAGATACGCAGTATTTT. Its translation: CASSTGTGITDTQYF.

The rearrangement links TRBV5-1 to TRBJ1-2; 7 positions match TRBD1. Losses at the gene ends were 3 bases for V and 0 bases for J; bases not matched to a gene: 11. The CDR3 spans 17 residues. Germline CDR1 SGHRS, CDR2 YFSETQ. DNA of the CDR3: TGCGCCAGCAGCTCTCTCGTACAGGGGACAGCTAACTATGGCTACACCTTC. It codes for CASSSLVQGTANYGYTF.

The rearrangement joins TRBV12-3 or TRBV12-4 to TRBJ2-7; D may be TRBD2 (5 bases). V was clipped by 3 bases and J by 6 bases, with 9 bases between them. This CDR3 comprises 12 residues. CDR3 protein: CASSFDYSEQYF. Written as DNA, the CDR3 is TGTGCCAGCAGTTTTGACTATTCCGAGCAGTACTTC.

The J gene is TRBJ2-7, the V gene TRBV6-1; 9 nucleotides match TRBD1. There are 14 residues in the CDR3. CDR1 is MNHNS, CDR2 SASEGT, per germline. The trim removed 9 bases at V and 2 bases at J, leaving 8 bases unmatched. The CDR3 reads CASTDRGGTYEQYF. For the CDR3, the DNA is TGTGCCAGTACCGACAGGGGGGGAACCTACGAGCAGTACTTC.

This clonotype turned up a few times. This CDR3 reads CASSLSGNRREQYF. In DNA form, the CDR3 reads TGTGCCAGCAGCTTGAGCGGGAATCGGAGGGAGCAGTACTTC. This chain joins TRBV11-3 and TRBJ2-7, with TRBD2 identical over 7 bases. Germline loops: CDR1 SGHNT, CDR2 YENEEA. The CDR3 sequence is 14 residues long. J lost 7 bases, V lost 3 bases, and 9 bases had no gene match.

This clonotype is deemed medium-sized (0.01 to 0.1%). This chain connects TRBV12-3 or TRBV12-4 to TRBJ2-3; 12 bases align to TRBD2. V lost 5 bases and J lost 2; bases outside the gene matches: 11. The CDR3 runs 18 residues. The CDR3: CASSPFVGLAGFTDTQYF. The CDR3 coding sequence is TGTGCCAGCAGTCCTTTCGTCGGACTAGCGGGGTTCACAGATACGCAGTATTTT.

A word on this clonotype: A read error may account for a junction end that differs from germline. V and J are TRBV5-1 and TRBJ1-2; no definite D call. This CDR3 is 12 amino acids long. Germline V gene data show CDR1 as SGHRS and CDR2 as YFSETQ. The CDR3 reads CASSFEGAGYTF. As DNA, the CDR3 is TGTGCCAGCAGCTTCGAGGGAGCCGGCTACACCTTC.

This clonotype was recorded only once. The chain uses TRBV7-2 and TRBJ2-7; 8 nucleotides agree with TRBD1. This CDR3 has 16 amino acids. The germline V gene has CDR1 SGHTA and CDR2 FQGNSA. Germline trimming cut 0 bases from V and 0 bases from J; bases unmatched to any gene: 4. CDR3 amino acids: CASSLAGQGSSYEQYF. The DNA of the CDR3 is TGTGCCAGCAGCTTAGCCGGACAGGGCAGCTCCTACGAGCAGTACTTC.

This clonotype was detected once. The chain couples TRBV6-5 to TRBJ2-3, with D perhaps being TRBD1 or TRBD2 (5 bases each). The CDR3 is 16 amino acids. In germline, CDR1 is MNHEY, CDR2 SVGAGI. Trimming took 5 bases from V and 3 from J, leaving 18 bases between them. The CDR3 region has the DNA TGTGCCAGCAGTCCGTCGGTTTGGGACCAAACAGATACGCAGTATTTT. This sequence encodes CASSPSVWDQTDTQYF.

This clonotype was detected only a few times. The V gene is TRBV5-5, the J gene TRBJ2-7; 8 positions agree with TRBD1. The CDR3 has 16 amino acids. CDR1 is SGHKS, CDR2 YYEKEE, per germline (reference sequence). J was trimmed by 3 bases and V by 2 bases; bases with no gene match: 10. CDR3: CASSLESGQGNYEQYF. The CDR3 bases are TGTGCCAGCAGCTTAGAGTCAGGACAGGGCAACTACGAGCAGTACTTC.

The V and J genes are TRBV27 and TRBJ2-3; 12 bases agree with TRBD1. The CDR3 length is 16 residues. The junction had 12 bases not matched to a gene; V was cut back by 8 bases and J by 6 bases. The V gene's germline CDR1 is MNHEY and CDR2 SMNVEV (reference sequence). The CDR3 DNA reads TGTGCCAGCCGACAGCCGGGACAGGGGGCGCGGGATACGCAGTATTTT. Protein sequence: CASRQPGQGARDTQYF.

This chain uses TRBV27 with TRBJ2-5; 10 bases match TRBD2. CDR1 is MNHEY and CDR2 is SMNVEV in the germline V gene (reference sequence). The V segment lost 8 bases and the J segment 1 base; nucleotides outside the gene matches: 1. The CDR3 totals 13 residues. The CDR3 spells CASQREGQETQYF. In nucleotides, the CDR3 is TGTGCCAGCCAGCGGGAGGGCCAAGAGACCCAGTACTTC.

This clonotype has a handful of counts. V and J are TRBV5-3 and TRBJ2-5; tentative D call: TRBD2 (6 bases). TRBV5-3 has ORF status, its function being uncertain. The germline V and J ends were trimmed by 7 bases and 1 base, with 17 bases remaining between them. CDR3 length: 15 amino acids. CDR3 protein: CARDPPGESQETQYF. The CDR3 nucleotides read TGTGCCAGAGATCCTCCGGGGGAGAGCCAAGAGACCCAGTACTTC.

The chain employs TRBV19 and TRBJ1-5, with D possibly being TRBD1 (5 bases). From germline, CDR1 is LNHDA and CDR2 SQIVND (reference sequence). V lost 3 bases and J lost 3, with 9 bases in between. The CDR3 is 14 residues long. CDR3 coding DNA: TGTGCCAGTAGTATGAGAGGGGTCAATCAGCCCCAGCATTTT. Its translation: CASSMRGVNQPQHF.

This CDR3 is CASGRVAGELFF. CDR3 nucleotide sequence: TGTGCCAGCGGGAGAGTGGCCGGGGAGCTGTTTTTT. The genes are TRBV12-3 or TRBV12-4 and TRBJ2-2; a possible D gene is TRBD2 (5 bases). The CDR3 extends over 12 amino acids. V was pared by 8 bases and J by 6 bases, with 10 bases between.

The chain has TRBV14 and TRBJ1-1; the match to TRBD1 covers 8 bases. J was trimmed by 0 bases and V by 4 bases; bases with no gene match: 10. The CDR3 totals 17 residues. Per the germline V gene, CDR1 is SGHDN and CDR2 is FVKESK. In DNA form, the CDR3 reads TGTGCCAGCAGCCGCGGACAGGGCACTACAATGAACACTGAAGCTTTCTTT. Its translation: CASSRGQGTTMNTEAFF.